These T cell receptor beta chains were read from a single sample in a study of blood T cell repertoires in COVID-19. Assay used: immunoSEQ multiplex PCR; TCRdb lists only in-frame clones, some missing. The sample yields roughly 200,000 clones, nearly 90% seen once. The sample consisted of PBMCs or T cells enriched from blood (not recorded which). The receptors originated from a woman between 25 and 40 years old with acute COVID-19. Both conserved end residues are part of each CDR3. D genes are given only for firm matches. Size is stated for part of the rows, as once, few or many counts, or as a class when the clone is expanded.

TRBJ1-1 TRBV29-1 TRBD1 . CSVAKGANTEAFF TGCAGCGTTGCTAAGGGGGCGAACACTGAAGCTTTCTTT
TRBJ2-6 TRBV30 TRBD1 . CAWSRQGAGANVLTF TGTGCCTGGAGCCGACAGGGGGCTGGGGCCAACGTCCTGACTTTC
TRBJ1-2 TRBV29-1 TRBD1 . CSIQGSNYGYTF TGCAGCATACAGGGGTCTAACTATGGCTACACCTTC
TRBJ2-1 TRBV15 . . CATSRVDRSWNEQFF TGTGCCACCAGCAGAGTGGACAGATCTTGGAATGAGCAGTTCTTC
TRBJ1-1 TRBV12-3/TRBV12-4 . . CASSYRVSTEAFF TGTGCCAGCAGTTACAGGGTTAGCACTGAAGCTTTCTTT
TRBJ2-3 TRBV6-1 TRBD2 . CASSGGKAGGFTDTQYF TGTGCCAGCAGTGGGGGAAAGGCGGGGGGCTTCACAGATACGCAGTATTTT
TRBJ2-7 TRBV5-4 TRBD1 . CASSSGQGSSYEQYF TGTGCCAGCAGCTCAGGACAGGGGAGCTCCTACGAGCAGTACTTC
TRBJ2-3 TRBV7-2 . . CATLWGRGSDTQYF TGTGCCACCCTTTGGGGCAGGGGATCAGATACGCAGTATTTT
TRBJ2-5 TRBV5-6 TRBD2 . CASRQVAGKETQYF TGTGCCAGCAGGCAGGTAGCGGGGAAAGAGACCCAGTACTTC
TRBJ1-1 TRBV6-5 . . CASSPGYTEAFF TGTGCCAGCAGTCCTGGCTACACTGAAGCTTTCTTT
TRBJ2-3 TRBV3-1/TRBV3-2 TRBD2 . CASSPGRRGSTDTQYF TGTGCCAGCAGTCCCGGGAGGCGGGGGAGTACAGATACGCAGTATTTT
TRBJ2-1 TRBV3-1/TRBV3-2 . . CASSLAALGFDDEQFF TGTGCCAGCAGCCTTGCGGCCCTCGGGTTTGACGATGAGCAGTTCTTC
TRBJ1-6 TRBV3-1/TRBV3-2 TRBD1 . CASSQRMDRRNSPLHF TGTGCCAGCAGCCAAAGAATGGACAGGAGGAATTCACCCCTCCACTTT
TRBJ1-5 TRBV18 . . CASSPYSGGGDQPQHF TGTGCCAGCTCACCATATTCGGGGGGGGGCGATCAGCCCCAGCATTTT
TRBJ1-4 TRBV10-2 TRBD1 . CASGEDRGDEKLFF TGCGCCAGTGGGGAGGACAGGGGAGACGAAAAACTGTTTTTT
TRBJ2-6 TRBV28 TRBD2 . CASSRTSGVLTF TGTGCCAGCAGCCGTACTAGCGGTGTCCTGACTTTC
TRBJ2-1 TRBV5-6 TRBD2 once CASSLERWGGVNEQFF TGTGCCAGCAGCTTGGAAAGGTGGGGGGGTGTCAATGAGCAGTTCTTC
TRBJ1-5 TRBV4-1 TRBD1 . CASSQDGGTGWGNQPQHF TGCGCCAGCAGCCAAGATGGGGGGACAGGTTGGGGCAATCAGCCCCAGCATTTT
TRBJ1-5 TRBV7-2 . once CASSLGRGLSNQPQHF TGTGCCAGCAGCTTAGGTCGGGGATTGAGCAATCAGCCCCAGCATTTT
TRBJ2-1 TRBV5-1 . . CASSLAAEQGSFF TGCGCCAGCAGCTTGGCCGCCGAACAGGGATCCTTCTTC
TRBJ2-7 TRBV5-4 . . CASREDRELYEQYF TGTGCCAGCAGGGAAGACCGGGAATTATACGAGCAGTACTTC
TRBJ1-1 TRBV2 . . CASSSDWGGNTEAFF TGTGCCAGCAGCTCCGACTGGGGGGGGAACACTGAAGCTTTCTTT
TRBJ2-1 TRBV7-6 . . CASSGSGEQFF TGTGCCAGCTCTGGGAGCGGGGAGCAGTTCTTC
TRBJ1-2 TRBV7-8 . . CASSLAVSRDGSYGYTF TGTGCCAGCAGCTTAGCAGTTTCTAGGGATGGGAGCTATGGCTACACCTTC
TRBJ1-5 TRBV30 . . CAWTGAANQPQHF TGTGCCTGGACAGGGGCAGCTAATCAGCCCCAGCATTTT
TRBJ2-1 TRBV6-2/TRBV6-3 . . CASSSRDLSYNEQFF TGTGCCAGCAGTTCCCGGGACTTATCCTACAATGAGCAGTTCTTC
TRBJ1-1 TRBV12-5 TRBD1 . CASGLGAGGFGSYTEAFF TGTGCTAGTGGTTTGGGGGCAGGGGGTTTCGGGTCGTACACTGAAGCTTTCTTT
TRBJ1-2 TRBV4-1 TRBD1 . CASSHGTGGYGYTF TGCGCCAGCAGCCACGGGACAGGGGGGTATGGCTACACCTTC
TRBJ2-7 TRBV7-8 TRBD2 . CASSPSGLPYEQYF TGTGCCAGCAGTCCATCGGGACTACCCTACGAGCAGTACTTC
TRBJ2-7 TRBV30 . . CAGLWQGSYEQYF TGTGCCGGATTGTGGCAGGGCTCCTACGAGCAGTACTTC
TRBJ1-5 TRBV27 . few CASREDRYSNQPQHF TGTGCCAGCAGGGAGGACAGATATAGCAATCAGCCCCAGCATTTT
TRBJ2-3 TRBV30 TRBD2 . CAWKSSGGYTQYF TGTGCCTGGAAGTCTAGCGGGGGTTATACGCAGTATTTT
TRBJ2-1 TRBV19 . . CASSIGRDISYNEQFF TGTGCCAGTAGTATAGGCCGGGACATCTCCTACAATGAGCAGTTCTTC
TRBJ1-1 TRBV5-5 . . CASSSTGNTEAFF TGTGCCAGCAGCTCGACAGGGAACACTGAAGCTTTCTTT
TRBJ1-2 TRBV6-5 TRBD1 . CASSYSDRGVSYGYTF TGTGCCAGCAGTTACTCAGACAGGGGGGTTTCCTATGGCTACACCTTC
TRBJ2-1 TRBV3-1/TRBV3-2 . . CASSQSVPNEQFF TGTGCCAGCAGCCAATCTGTTCCCAATGAGCAGTTCTTC